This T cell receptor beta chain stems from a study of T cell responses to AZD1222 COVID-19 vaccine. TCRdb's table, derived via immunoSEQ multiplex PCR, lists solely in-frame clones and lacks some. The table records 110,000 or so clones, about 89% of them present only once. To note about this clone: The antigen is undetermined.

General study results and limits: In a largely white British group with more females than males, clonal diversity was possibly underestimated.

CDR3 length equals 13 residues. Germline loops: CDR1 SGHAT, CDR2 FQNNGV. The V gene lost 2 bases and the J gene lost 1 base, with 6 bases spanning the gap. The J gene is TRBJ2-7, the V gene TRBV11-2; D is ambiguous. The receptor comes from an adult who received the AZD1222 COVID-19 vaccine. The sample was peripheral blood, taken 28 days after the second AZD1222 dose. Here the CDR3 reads CASSLWASYEQYF. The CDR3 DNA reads TGTGCCAGCAGCTTATGGGCTTCCTACGAGCAGTACTTC.